The 32 T cell receptor beta chains below were found in one sample sequenced in a study of CD8+CD57+ T cells in acquired aplastic anemia. According to the study, genomic DNA was the template for TCR beta VDJ and CDR3 profiling. Using its own MiXCR run on the reads, TCRdb lists one record per CDR3 protein. The sample contains some 150,000 distinct CDR3 sequences, approximately 41% of which appear only once. Sequencing was done on a sample of sorted CD4+, CD8+, or CD8+CD57+ T cells (not recorded which) from PBMCs. Receptor source: a human donor in good health, serving as a control.

This chain links TRBV15 with TRBJ2-5; possible D gene TRBD2, 6 bases. V lost 8 bases to trimming and J lost 2 bases, with 18 bases between them. Per germline, CDR1 LNHNV and CDR2 YYDKDF (reference sequence). The CDR3 runs to 15 residues. The CDR3 here is CATRSGPGGQETQYF. The CDR3 nucleotides are TGTGCCACCCGATCGGGGCCCGGAGGGCAAGAGACCCAGTACTTC.

This clonotype was detected many times. This chain joins TRBV4-1 and TRBJ1-1; unclear D gene. From germline, CDR1 is MGHRA and CDR2 YSYEKL. The CDR3 consists of 14 residues. Trimming took 3 bases from V and 0 from J, leaving 8 bases between them. CDR3 loop: CASSHPSLNTEAFF. In nucleotides, the CDR3 is TGCGCCAGCAGCCATCCTAGCTTGAACACTGAAGCTTTCTTT.

This clonotype showed up many times. The CDR3 protein is CATSDPQPGLAGGNEQFF. The CDR3, as DNA: TGTGCCACCAGTGACCCTCAACCCGGACTAGCGGGGGGAAATGAGCAGTTCTTC. The chain joins TRBV24-1 to TRBJ2-1; 14 nucleotides match TRBD2. Germline V lookup: CDR1 KGHDR, CDR2 SFDVKD. V gave up 4 bases and J gave up 7 bases; unmatched junction bases: 11. The CDR3 runs to 18 residues.

This clonotype has a count of ten or more. The genes are TRBV20-1 and TRBJ2-2, with D unresolved. The CDR3 extends over 13 amino acids. Germline V CDR1 and CDR2: DFQATT, SNEGSKA (reference sequence). Deletions cut 0 bases from V and 6 bases from J, with 8 bases between. The CDR3 loop is CSARDRSAGELFF. The CDR3 coding sequence is TGCAGTGCTAGAGATCGGAGTGCCGGGGAGCTGTTTTTT.

The chain uses TRBV7-2 and TRBJ2-7; D not certain. This CDR3 contains 12 residues. CDR1 SGHTA and CDR2 FQGNSA come from the germline V gene. The V gene lost 2 bases and the J gene lost 7 bases, with 9 bases spanning the gap. CDR3 region: CASSLRPKEQYF. CDR3 in DNA: TGTGCCAGCAGCTTAAGGCCTAAGGAGCAGTACTTC.

The V gene is TRBV2, the J gene TRBJ1-5; 7 bases align to TRBD1. Losses at the gene ends were 2 bases for V and 6 bases for J; bases not matched to a gene: 1. The CDR3 extends over 13 amino acids. Germline V gives CDR1 SNHLY, CDR2 FYNNEI. The CDR3 spells CASSEPGGQPQHF. DNA of the CDR3: TGTGCCAGCAGTGAACCAGGGGGTCAGCCCCAGCATTTT.

This clonotype was seen repeatedly, ten times or more. The chain is built from TRBV12-5 and TRBJ2-7; perhaps TRBD2 as D (6 bases). Germline CDR1 LGHNT, CDR2 FRNRAP. This CDR3 is 13 amino acids long. Trimming cost V 3 bases and J 3 bases, with 9 bases left between them. The CDR3 reads CASGFGGNYEQYF. CDR3 DNA sequence: TGTGCTAGTGGTTTCGGCGGGAACTACGAGCAGTACTTC.

This chain connects TRBV9 to TRBJ2-3; D might be TRBD1 or TRBD2, each matching 6 bases. The CDR3 is 17 residues long. V was cut by 7 bases and J by 2 bases, with 23 bases left in between. Germline values: CDR1 SGDLS, CDR2 YYNGEE. The CDR3 sequence: CASSSGLTGGVTDTQYF. For the CDR3, the DNA is TGTGCCAGCTCATCGGGGTTGACAGGCGGGGTCACAGATACGCAGTATTTT.

Of note for this clonotype: A clone one base away is much larger, so this may be a read error. The DNA for the CDR3 is TGCGCCAGCAGCTACGACGGACAGCCGAACGCTGAAGCTTTCTTT. Translating it yields CASSYDGQPNAEAFF. V gene TRBV5-1 combines with J gene TRBJ1-1, with a weak D call TRBD1 (6 bases). The CDR3 is 15 amino acids. The V gene's germline CDR1 is SGHRS and CDR2 YFSETQ.

This chain uses TRBV19 with TRBJ1-5; 8 bases match TRBD1. This CDR3 has 15 amino acids. The germline V gene encodes CDR1 LNHDA and CDR2 SQIVND (reference sequence). V was pared by 5 bases and J by 3 bases, with 6 bases of the junction left unmatched. CDR3 protein: CASSPTRGPNQPQHF. The CDR3 DNA reads TGTGCCAGTAGTCCTACCAGGGGGCCCAATCAGCCCCAGCATTTT.

The sample holds many counts of this clonotype. V gene TRBV2 combines with J gene TRBJ2-3, with 10 bases lining up with TRBD2. This CDR3 comprises 16 residues. The germline V gene has CDR1 SNHLY and CDR2 FYNNEI. V gave up 6 bases and J gave up 0 bases; unmatched junction bases: 6. The CDR3, as DNA: TGTGCCAGCAGCGACACTAGCGGGGTCAGCACAGATACGCAGTATTTT. As protein: CASSDTSGVSTDTQYF.

Ten or more counts support this clonotype. V gene TRBV20-1 combines with J gene TRBJ1-6; D unclear. The ends were cut back, 1 base at V and 7 bases at J, with 11 bases in the middle. Germline CDR1 and CDR2: DFQATT and SNEGSKA (reference sequence). This CDR3 comprises 14 residues. CDR3 nucleotide sequence: TGCAGTGCTAGAGTCAACAGTAAGAATTCACCCCTCCACTTT. This codes for CSARVNSKNSPLHF.

This clonotype was seen at least ten times. The chain joins TRBV6-5 to TRBJ1-1, with D possibly matching TRBD1 (5 bases). The CDR3 spans 11 residues. Germline V gene lookup returns CDR1 MNHEY and CDR2 SVGAGI. V gave up 5 bases and J gave up 9 bases, with 10 bases separating them. The CDR3 DNA reads TGTGCCAGCAGTAACGGGGGAAAAGCTTTCTTT. Protein sequence: CASSNGGKAFF.

This clonotype was seen ten or more times. V and J are TRBV11-3 and TRBJ2-5, with TRBD2 matching 7 bases. The CDR3 is 13 amino acids. From germline, CDR1 is SGHNT and CDR2 YENEEA. V lost 6 bases, J lost 2 bases, and 3 bases stayed unmatched. The CDR3 DNA is TGTGCCAGCAGGCGAGCGGGGCAAGAGACCCAGTACTTC. Translating gives CASRRAGQETQYF.

The chain employs TRBV5-1 and TRBJ2-4; D not certain. CDR1 is SGHRS and CDR2 is YFSETQ in the germline V gene. The CDR3 length is 14 residues. The V end lost 2 bases, the J end lost 5 bases, and 11 bases lay between the germline ends. This CDR3 reads CASSLDSNQNIQYF. In DNA form, the CDR3 reads TGCGCCAGCAGCTTAGATAGTAATCAAAACATTCAGTACTTC.

This clonotype has just a few counts. CDR3 sequence (DNA): TGTGCCAGCAGCCGATTACCGGGACAGGGGTTGAGTGAGCAGTTCTTC. It codes for CASSRLPGQGLSEQFF. This rearrangement joins TRBV6-1 to TRBJ2-1, with 10 bases aligning to TRBD1. The V gene's germline CDR1 is MNHNS and CDR2 SASEGT. The CDR3 covers 16 residues. The V gene end was trimmed by 6 bases and the J gene end by 9 bases; junction bases not matched to a gene: 14.

This clonotype was detected ten times or more. The chain joins TRBV6-1 to TRBJ2-7, with TRBD1 identical over 8 bases. CDR1 MNHNS and CDR2 SASEGT come from the germline V gene. This CDR3 spans 13 amino acids. J was trimmed by 8 bases and V by 6 bases; bases with no gene match: 9. CDR3 sequence (DNA): TGTGCCAGCAGGACAGGGGAGGTTTTCAAGCAGTACTTC. Protein product: CASRTGEVFKQYF.

This clonotype was picked up many times. The chain has TRBV24-1 and TRBJ1-2, with 8 bases that match TRBD1. CDR3 length equals 16 residues. V lost 3 bases to trimming and J lost 6 bases; unmatched junction nucleotides: 11. Germline values: CDR1 KGHDR, CDR2 SFDVKD. The CDR3 loop reads CATSDIPSQGEDGYTF. The CDR3 bases are TGTGCCACCAGTGATATACCCTCACAGGGGGAAGATGGCTACACCTTC.

The rearrangement joins TRBV19 to TRBJ1-5; 7 bases match TRBD1. Per the germline V gene, CDR1 is LNHDA and CDR2 is SQIVND (reference sequence). CDR3 size: 14 residues. V lost 6 bases to trimming and J lost 5 bases; unmatched junction nucleotides: 7. The CDR3 is CASRPAGQYQPQHF. The CDR3 coding sequence is TGTGCCAGTAGGCCTGCGGGACAGTATCAGCCCCAGCATTTT.

For this clonotype: Possible read error: a much larger clone is one base away. The chain couples TRBV14 to TRBJ2-3; 8 nucleotides agree with TRBD2. CDR1 and CDR2 (germline): SGHDN, FVKESK. CDR3 length equals 14 residues. The CDR3 region is CACSPLLAADTQYF. The CDR3 DNA is TGTGCCTGCAGCCCCTTACTAGCGGCAGATACGCAGTATTTT.

This clonotype was seen at least ten times. The genes are TRBV7-7 and TRBJ1-5; D is uncertain. The CDR3 covers 17 residues. Germline CDR1 SSHAT, CDR2 FNYEAQ (reference sequence). The V end was cut by 0 bases, the J end by 0 bases, with 12 bases between. The CDR3 loop is CASSLAEWSHSNQPQHF. The CDR3 nucleotides are TGTGCCAGCAGCTTAGCGGAATGGTCACATAGCAATCAGCCCCAGCATTTT.

This clonotype has a count of ten or more. The CDR3 nucleotides read TGTGCCAGCAGCCCAGAGACAATCACTAGCGGGCGGTACAATGAGCAGTTCTTC. The encoded protein is CASSPETITSGRYNEQFF. The J gene is TRBJ2-1, the V gene TRBV4-2; 9 nucleotides agree with TRBD2. The V and J ends lost 4 bases and 4 bases, in that order; junction bases with no gene match: 14. This CDR3 comprises 18 residues. Germline V gives CDR1 LGHNA, CDR2 YNFKEQ.

This rearrangement joins TRBV10-2 to TRBJ1-5; 9 nucleotides agree with TRBD1. The CDR3 contains 16 residues. Trimming removed 3 bases from V and 3 bases from J; junction bases left unmatched: 6. Germline V gives CDR1 WSHSY, CDR2 SAAADI. The CDR3 spells CASSDRDRANNQPQHF. CDR3 DNA: TGCGCCAGCAGTGACCGGGACAGGGCTAACAATCAGCCCCAGCATTTT.

CDR3: CATSDVSGYEQYF. CDR3 nucleotide sequence: TGTGCCACCAGTGATGTCAGTGGCTACGAGCAGTACTTC. The chain uses TRBV24-1 and TRBJ2-7; D is unclear. The V gene lost 3 bases and the J gene lost 3 bases, with 8 bases spanning the gap. Germline V gene sequence: CDR1 KGHDR, CDR2 SFDVKD. This CDR3 is built from 13 residues.

Notes on this clonotype: No DNA is shown, since the ends of the CDR3 on it are uncertain; the CDR3 is the one TCRdb lists. The rearrangement uses TRBV4-2 and TRBJ1-6. Germline-derived CDR1 and CDR2 are LGHNA and YNFKEQ. The CDR3 comprises 15 residues, both ends counted. The CDR3 loop reads CASSQEWANGSPPHF.

This clonotype was observed at least ten times. The chain has TRBV10-2 and TRBJ1-2; the D gene is possibly TRBD1 (6 bases). The CDR3 runs to 15 residues. Trimming took off 2 bases at V and 4 bases at J, with 14 bases between the two ends. Germline values: CDR1 WSHSY, CDR2 SAAADI. The CDR3 is CASSEGAGAFYGYTF. DNA of the CDR3: TGCGCCAGCAGTGAGGGGGCAGGGGCTTTCTATGGCTACACCTTC.

The chain couples TRBV29-1 to TRBJ2-7; D not certain. The germline CDR1 and CDR2 sequences are SQVTM and ANQGSEA. The ends were cut back, 3 bases at V and 1 base at J, with 4 bases in the middle. The length of the CDR3 is 11 residues. CDR3 residues: CSVEDSYEQYF. The CDR3 DNA sequence: TGCAGCGTTGAGGATTCCTACGAGCAGTACTTC.

The table lists this clonotype with many counts. V is TRBV5-1 and J is TRBJ2-3; D gene ambiguous. Trimming removed 3 bases from V and 1 base from J, with 9 bases in between. The CDR3 is 14 residues long. Germline V gene sequence: CDR1 SGHRS, CDR2 YFSETQ. CDR3 sequence: CASSSTLGTDTQYF. The CDR3, as DNA: TGCGCCAGCAGCTCCACACTGGGCACAGATACGCAGTATTTT. Together with reference TRBV5-1 and TRBJ2-3, the CDR3 gives the full variable domain: KAGVTQTPRYLIKTRGQQVTLSCSPISGHRSVSWYQQTPGQGLQFLFEYFSETQRNKGNFPGRFSGRQFSNSRSEMNVSTLELGDSALYLCASSSTLGTDTQYFGPGTRLTVL.

This clonotype was observed a few times. The chain links TRBV6-1 to TRBJ1-5, with D hard to call. V dropped 6 bases and J dropped 0 bases, with 15 bases sitting between them. CDR1 is MNHNS and CDR2 is SASEGT in the germline V gene. CDR3 length: 16 amino acids. The CDR3 protein is CASRSWAALSNQPQHF. In nucleotides, the CDR3 is TGTGCCAGCAGGTCGTGGGCAGCTCTTAGCAATCAGCCCCAGCATTTT.

The genes are TRBV2 and TRBJ2-2; 12 nucleotides match TRBD2. This CDR3 is built from 16 residues. Germline V lookup: CDR1 SNHLY, CDR2 FYNNEI. Trimming took 10 bases from V and 1 from J; bases not matched to a gene: 7. CDR3 DNA sequence: TGTGCCATTTCCAAACTAGCGGGAGGGAACACCGGGGAGCTGTTTTTT. It translates to CAISKLAGGNTGELFF.

Comment on this clonotype: A junction boundary mismatches the germline segment, possibly from a read error. V and J are TRBV3-1 and TRBJ1-1; 8 bases line up with TRBD1. CDR1 and CDR2 (germline): LGHDT, YNNKEL (reference sequence). The CDR3 runs 16 residues. CDR3 DNA sequence: TGTGCCATCAGCCAGGCAGGGGGCGGGACTCTTTCTGAAGCTTTCTTT. Translation: CAISQAGGGTLSEAFF.

This clonotype was seen a single time. The chain carries TRBV2 and TRBJ1-2, with 9 bases that match TRBD1. The V and J ends lost 6 bases and 11 bases, in that order; junction bases with no gene match: 4. The CDR3 extends over 11 amino acids. Germline values: CDR1 SNHLY, CDR2 FYNNEI. The CDR3 here is CASRQGAGYTF. The CDR3 DNA is TGTGCCAGCAGACAGGGGGCCGGGTACACCTTC. Full variable domain (outside the CDR3, taken from reference TRBV2 and TRBJ1-2): EPEVTQTPSHQVTQMGQEVILRCVPISNHLYFYWYRQILGQKVEFLVSFYNNEISEKSEIFDDQFSVERPDGSNFTLKIRSTKLEDSAMYFCASRQGAGYTFGSGTRLTVV.